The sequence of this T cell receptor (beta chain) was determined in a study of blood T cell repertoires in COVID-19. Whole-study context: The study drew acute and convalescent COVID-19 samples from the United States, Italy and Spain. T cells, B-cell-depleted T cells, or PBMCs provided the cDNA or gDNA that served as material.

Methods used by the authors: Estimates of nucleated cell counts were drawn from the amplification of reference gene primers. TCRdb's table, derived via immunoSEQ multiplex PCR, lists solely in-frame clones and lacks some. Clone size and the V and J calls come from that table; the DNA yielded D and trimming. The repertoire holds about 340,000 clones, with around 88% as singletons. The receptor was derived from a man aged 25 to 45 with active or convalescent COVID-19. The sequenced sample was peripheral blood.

CDR3 in amino acids: CASSRDRVISGELFF. Here the CDR3 DNA reads TGTGCCAGCAGCCGGGACAGGGTAATCTCCGGGGAGCTGTTTTTT. The chain joins TRBV7-8 to TRBJ2-2, with 9 nucleotides matching TRBD1. Per germline, CDR1 SGHVS and CDR2 FQNEAQ. The CDR3 contains 15 residues. V lost 5 bases and J lost 6; bases outside the gene matches: 7.